These 9 T cell receptor beta chains were all obtained from the same sample, sequenced in a study of blood T cell repertoires in COVID-19. Method: immunoSEQ multiplex PCR; TCRdb's copy keeps in-frame clones and lacks some. The sample lists tens of thousands of clones, 75% to 90% occurring once. Sequenced: peripheral blood. Receptors originate from a woman in her 70s with acute or convalescent COVID-19.

In DNA form, the CDR3 reads TGCAGCGTTGAAGATCGGGTGGAGACCCAGTACTTC. It codes for CSVEDRVETQYF. The rearrangement links TRBV29-1 to TRBJ2-5; D uncertain. V lost 0 bases and J 5 bases, leaving 7 bases between the germline ends. The CDR3 length is 12 residues. Germline lookup yields CDR1 SQVTM and CDR2 ANQGSEA.

The chain joins TRBV5-1 to TRBJ2-7; TRBD1 is a possible D gene (6 bases). The CDR3 extends over 14 amino acids. Germline V gene data show CDR1 as SGHRS and CDR2 as YFSETQ. V was pared by 3 bases and J by 6 bases, with 16 bases between. The CDR3 sequence is CASSSTGPHLEQYF. For the CDR3, the DNA is TGCGCCAGCAGCTCGACAGGTCCTCACCTCGAGCAGTACTTC.

This clone turned up a few times. The chain links TRBV3-1 (or the pseudogene TRBV3-2) to TRBJ1-2; possibly TRBD1 for D (6 bases). With 5 bases removed from V and 1 base from J, the gap between germline ends came to 11 bases. This CDR3 spans 14 amino acids. The germline V gene has CDR1 LGHDT and CDR2 YNNKEL (reference sequence). CDR3 nucleotides: TGTGCCAGCAGCGAACAGGGCGGTAACTATGGCTACACCTTC. It yields the protein CASSEQGGNYGYTF.

The CDR3 loop reads CASRRVLNSPLHF. The CDR3 nucleotides are TGTGCCAGCAGGCGCGTTTTAAATTCACCCCTCCACTTT. V gene TRBV7-8 combines with J gene TRBJ1-6; D unresolved. Germline V gene lookup returns CDR1 SGHVS and CDR2 FQNEAQ. Trimming cost V 6 bases and J 7 bases, with 10 bases left between them. CDR3 length equals 13 residues.

This chain joins TRBV11-2 and TRBJ1-2; maybe TRBD1 (5 bases). V was clipped by 4 bases and J by 2 bases, with 11 bases between them. The CDR3 spans 14 residues. Per the germline V gene, CDR1 is SGHAT and CDR2 is FQNNGV. CDR3 region: CASSWGEDNYGYTF. The CDR3 nucleotides read TGTGCCAGCAGCTGGGGGGAGGACAACTATGGCTACACCTTC.

The chain has TRBV5-1 and TRBJ1-4; D remains unclear. Trimming took 0 bases from V and 5 from J, leaving 11 bases between them. Germline-derived CDR1 and CDR2 are SGHRS and YFSETQ. CDR3 length: 15 residues. DNA for the CDR3: TGCGCCAGCAGCTTGGCCGGACTGACGAATGAAAAACTGTTTTTT. It encodes CASSLAGLTNEKLFF.

V usage is TRBV3-1 (or the pseudogene TRBV3-2) and J usage is TRBJ2-1; TRBD1 aligns across 7 bases. CDR1 and CDR2 (germline): LGHDT, YNNKEL (reference sequence). Trimming at V came to 1 base and at J to 6 bases, leaving 6 bases not matched to a gene. The CDR3 is 15 residues long. CDR3 protein: CASSQALDRANEQFF. As DNA, the CDR3 is TGTGCCAGCAGCCAAGCTCTCGACAGGGCCAATGAGCAGTTCTTC.

This clone has just a few counts. The rearrangement links TRBV7-2 to TRBJ1-1; possible D gene TRBD1, 5 bases. Per germline, CDR1 SGHTA and CDR2 FQGNSA. V was clipped by 5 bases and J by 0 bases, with 16 bases between them. The CDR3 is 16 amino acids. CDR3 sequence (DNA): TGTGCCAGCAGCCAGGGTGCAGGGTCCCTGAACACTGAAGCTTTCTTT. It translates to CASSQGAGSLNTEAFF.

The chain is built from TRBV4-3 and TRBJ1-5; no firm D call. Germline values: CDR1 LGHNA, CDR2 YSLEER. This CDR3 contains 15 residues. The V end lost 0 bases, the J end lost 2 bases, and 8 bases lay between the germline ends. Here the CDR3 reads CASSQEDRGNQPQHF. CDR3 DNA sequence: TGCGCCAGCAGCCAAGAAGACCGGGGCAATCAGCCCCAGCATTTT.